This is a list of T cell receptor beta chains from one sample in a study of blood T cells in healthy people across ages. TCRdb processed the 5' RACE reads anew with MiXCR; each CDR3 protein has one entry. Seen here are nearly 800,000 distinct CDR3 sequences, about 25% observed once, and the top ten hold roughly 3.8%. This sample was also put to use in a study of T cells of mothers and their children.

Sample: blood. These receptors were taken from a boy between 10 and 17 years old in good health. The CDR3 runs from the conserved cysteine through the conserved F or W. A D gene is named only where the DNA matches it firmly. Size tells how often a clone was seen (once, few, many) or the class of an expanded clone, and some rows leave it out.

v_gene	j_gene	abundance	d_gene	CDR3aa	CDR3nt
TRBV14	TRBJ1-2	few	NA	CASSQGLPFYGYTF	TGTGCCAGCAGCCAAGGGCTCCCCTTCTATGGCTACACCTTC
TRBV3-1	TRBJ2-7	NA	TRBD1	CASSPRDRGPEQYF	TGTGCCAGCAGCCCCCGGGACAGGGGGCCCGAGCAGTACTTC
TRBV20-1	TRBJ1-6	NA	TRBD1	CSASQDRLPAPLHF	TGCAGTGCTAGTCAGGACAGGCTGCCCGCACCCCTCCACTTT
TRBV29-1	TRBJ2-7	NA	NA	CSVVEGEAYEQYF	TGCAGCGTTGTCGAAGGGGAAGCCTACGAGCAGTACTTC
TRBV4-3	TRBJ1-6	NA	NA	CASSQDYLDNSYNSPLHF	TGCGCCAGCAGCCAAGATTATTTGGACAACTCCTATAATTCACCCCTCCACTTT
TRBV14	TRBJ2-5	NA	TRBD1	CASSQPGGDQYF	TGTGCCAGCAGCCAACCAGGGGGCGACCAGTACTTC
TRBV29-1	TRBJ2-5	few	TRBD1	CSVLTGGFSRETQYF	TGCAGCGTACTGACAGGGGGATTTAGTAGGGAGACCCAGTACTTC
TRBV20-1	TRBJ2-1	NA	TRBD2	CSASRGAYNEQFF	TGCAGTGCTTCGCGGGGGGCATACAATGAGCAGTTCTTC
TRBV24-1	TRBJ2-3	NA	NA	CATSDTQGSDTQYF	TGTGCCACCAGTGATACCCAGGGGTCAGATACGCAGTATTTT
TRBV3-1	TRBJ1-1	few	NA	CANSHQGLNTEAFF	TGTGCCAACAGCCACCAGGGTTTGAACACTGAAGCTTTCTTT
TRBV29-1	TRBJ1-1	NA	NA	CSVERGVNTEAFF	TGCAGCGTTGAAAGGGGAGTCAACACTGAAGCTTTCTTT
TRBV4-3	TRBJ2-7	NA	NA	CASSQPGSYEQYF	TGCGCCAGCAGCCAACCCGGGAGCTACGAGCAGTACTTC
TRBV7-8	TRBJ2-7	NA	NA	CASSHSGGAYEQYF	TGTGCCAGCAGCCACAGTGGGGGAGCCTACGAGCAGTACTTC
TRBV2	TRBJ2-5	NA	TRBD2	CASRTTSTKETQYF	TGTGCCAGCAGAACGACTAGCACAAAAGAGACCCAGTACTTC
TRBV25-1	TRBJ2-3	NA	TRBD2	CASSPLVAGGTDTQYF	TGTGCCAGCAGTCCCCTGGTAGCGGGGGGGACAGATACGCAGTATTTT
TRBV6-5	TRBJ2-2	few	NA	CASSYSATGELFF	TGTGCCAGCAGTTACTCGGCCACCGGGGAGCTGTTTTTT
TRBV20-1	TRBJ1-1	NA	NA	CSASRGFAEAFF	TGCAGTGCCAGCAGGGGATTCGCTGAAGCTTTCTTT
TRBV27	TRBJ1-2	NA	NA	CASSPRSDRPYGYTF	TGTGCCAGCAGTCCACGGTCGGACAGACCCTATGGCTACACCTTC
TRBV7-6	TRBJ1-1	NA	NA	CASSLAAAGFTRVSTSDTEAFF	TGTGCCAGCAGCTTAGCAGCCGCAGGGTTTACTCGGGTTTCTACTTCCGACACTGAAGCTTTCTTT
TRBV27	TRBJ2-1	NA	NA	CASSLSRAPENEQFF	TGTGCCAGCAGTTTATCTAGGGCCCCCGAGAATGAGCAGTTCTTC
TRBV5-6	TRBJ1-1	few	NA	CASSLVPRVSPGFQNTEAFF	TGTGCCAGCAGCTTGGTTCCCAGGGTTTCCCCGGGGTTTCAGAACACTGAAGCTTTCTTT
TRBV28	TRBJ2-2	NA	NA	CASEGRPSGELFF	TGTGCCAGCGAGGGTAGGCCTTCCGGGGAGCTGTTTTTT
TRBV3-1	TRBJ1-1	few	TRBD1	CASSQEDRPEAFF	TGTGCCAGCAGCCAAGAGGACAGGCCCGAAGCTTTCTTT
TRBV7-3	TRBJ2-5	many	NA	CASSLTADWGTQYF	TGTGCCAGCAGCTTAACTGCTGATTGGGGGACCCAGTACTTC
TRBV5-1	TRBJ1-1	NA	NA	CASSPGDTRWGTEAFF	TGCGCCAGCAGCCCCGGGGACACCCGGTGGGGCACTGAAGCTTTCTTT
TRBV6-5	TRBJ1-6	few	TRBD1	CASSTGNRGGSPLHF	TGTGCCAGCAGTACGGGGAACAGGGGCGGTTCACCCCTCCACTTT
TRBV27	TRBJ2-7	few	TRBD1	CASSSHPGQGGYEQYF	TGTGCCAGCAGTTCTCACCCGGGACAGGGGGGCTACGAGCAGTACTTC
TRBV4-3	TRBJ2-1	NA	NA	CASSPETGDSYNEQFF	TGCGCCAGCAGCCCAGAGACTGGGGACTCCTACAATGAGCAGTTCTTC
TRBV7-9	TRBJ2-7	NA	NA	CASSPRATEQYF	TGTGCCAGCAGCCCACGGGCTACGGAGCAGTACTTC
TRBV28	TRBJ1-5	NA	NA	CASSFSLTGPRPQHF	TGTGCCAGCAGTTTTTCGTTGACAGGTCCTCGGCCCCAGCATTTT
TRBV4-1	TRBJ1-5	NA	NA	CASSQAARVGQPQHF	TGCGCCAGCAGCCAAGCGGCCCGGGTCGGACAGCCCCAGCATTTT
TRBV24-1	TRBJ2-1	few	NA	CATGRGDSNEQFF	TGTGCCACCGGAAGGGGGGACAGTAATGAGCAGTTCTTC
TRBV27	TRBJ2-1	few	NA	CASSWGGAEQFF	TGTGCCAGCAGTTGGGGCGGGGCAGAGCAGTTCTTC
TRBV29-1	TRBJ1-1	NA	NA	CSAEKVVNTEAFF	TGCAGCGCGGAGAAAGTGGTGAACACTGAAGCTTTCTTT
TRBV29-1	TRBJ2-1	few	NA	CSVVPGNYNEQFF	TGCAGCGTTGTGCCGGGGAACTACAATGAGCAGTTCTTC
TRBV20-1	TRBJ2-3	NA	NA	CSAIYLSGDTQYF	TGCAGTGCTATTTATCTGTCGGGGGATACGCAGTATTTT
TRBV29-1	TRBJ2-5	many	NA	CSVGQTQETQYF	TGCAGCGTCGGACAGACTCAAGAGACCCAGTACTTC
TRBV12-3/TRBV12-4	TRBJ1-4	NA	NA	CASLVSTNEKLFF	TGTGCCAGCCTTGTATCAACTAATGAAAAACTGTTTTTT
TRBV11-3	TRBJ2-2	NA	NA	CASSSGKGAGELFF	TGTGCCAGCAGCTCAGGGAAAGGAGCCGGGGAGCTGTTTTTT
TRBV6-2/TRBV6-3	TRBJ2-2	few	NA	CASSTPSYTGELFF	TGTGCCAGCAGCACACCTAGCTACACCGGGGAGCTGTTTTTT
TRBV9	TRBJ2-1	NA	NA	CASSVAVGRAYNEQFF	TGTGCCAGCAGCGTAGCTGTCGGACGGGCCTACAATGAGCAGTTCTTC
TRBV3-1	TRBJ1-1	NA	NA	CASSQDLVAEAFF	TGTGCCAGCAGCCAAGATCTTGTTGCTGAAGCTTTCTTT
TRBV6-6	TRBJ2-7	NA	NA	CASSYASQDPFYEQYF	TGTGCCAGCAGTTACGCCTCGCAGGACCCCTTCTACGAGCAGTACTTC
TRBV28	TRBJ2-6	few	NA	CASSLGVGASGANVLTF	TGTGCCAGCAGTTTAGGGGTGGGGGCATCTGGGGCCAACGTCCTGACTTTC
TRBV20-1	TRBJ2-7	few	TRBD1	CSASPGTASYEQYF	TGCAGTGCTAGCCCCGGGACAGCGTCCTACGAGCAGTACTTC
TRBV27	TRBJ1-1	few	NA	CASSLTVRTEAFF	TGTGCCAGCAGTCTGACAGTGAGGACTGAAGCTTTCTTT